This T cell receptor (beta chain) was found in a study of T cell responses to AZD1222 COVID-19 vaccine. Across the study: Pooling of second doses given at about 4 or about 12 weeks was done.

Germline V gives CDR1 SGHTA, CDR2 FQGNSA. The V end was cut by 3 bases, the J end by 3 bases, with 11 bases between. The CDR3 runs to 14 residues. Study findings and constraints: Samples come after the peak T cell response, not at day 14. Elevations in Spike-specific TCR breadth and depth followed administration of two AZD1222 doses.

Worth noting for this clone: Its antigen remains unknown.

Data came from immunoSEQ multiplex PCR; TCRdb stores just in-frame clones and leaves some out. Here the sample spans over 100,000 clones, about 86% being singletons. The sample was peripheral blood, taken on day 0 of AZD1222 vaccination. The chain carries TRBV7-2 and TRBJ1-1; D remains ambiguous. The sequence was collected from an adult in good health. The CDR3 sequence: CASSFSRTDTEAFF. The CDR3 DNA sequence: TGTGCCAGCAGCTTCAGCCGTACGGACACTGAAGCTTTCTTT. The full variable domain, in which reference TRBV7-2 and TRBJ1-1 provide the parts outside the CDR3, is GAGVSQSPSNKVTEKGKDVELRCDPISGHTALYWYRQSLGQGLEFLIYFQGNSAPDKSGLPSDRFSAERTGGSVSTLTIQRTQQEDSAVYLCASSFSRTDTEAFFGQGTRLTVV.